The clone carrying this T cell receptor beta chain was seen once. This specimen comes from a study of blood T cell repertoires in COVID-19. Turning to the study itself: There were acute and convalescent COVID-19 samples, and they came from the United States, Italy and Spain.

Authors' methods: Cell counts per sample came from amplifying reference gene primers. Produced via immunoSEQ multiplex PCR; TCRdb's table is partial and in-frame only. Clone size and V and J calls were adopted from that table, with D and trimming inferred from the DNA. The sample shows 150,000 to 200,000 clones, approximately 88% of them seen only once. Deletions cut 7 bases from V and 2 bases from J, with 8 bases between. Germline V gene lookup returns CDR1 MNHEY and CDR2 SVGAGI. The CDR3 runs to 12 residues. The cohort comprised adults aged 18 to 89 years residing in approximately 25 US areas. Cohort 3 donors were reported recovered after two negative PCRs, clearance, or symptom resolution.

The sequenced sample consisted of PBMCs or T cells enriched from blood (not recorded which). The receptor comes from a woman in her late teens or twenties who had recovered from COVID-19. This sequence joins TRBV6-5 and TRBJ1-2; possible D gene TRBD1, 6 bases. CDR3: CASKDSNYGYTF. The CDR3 bases are TGTGCCAGCAAGGACAGCAACTATGGCTACACCTTC.